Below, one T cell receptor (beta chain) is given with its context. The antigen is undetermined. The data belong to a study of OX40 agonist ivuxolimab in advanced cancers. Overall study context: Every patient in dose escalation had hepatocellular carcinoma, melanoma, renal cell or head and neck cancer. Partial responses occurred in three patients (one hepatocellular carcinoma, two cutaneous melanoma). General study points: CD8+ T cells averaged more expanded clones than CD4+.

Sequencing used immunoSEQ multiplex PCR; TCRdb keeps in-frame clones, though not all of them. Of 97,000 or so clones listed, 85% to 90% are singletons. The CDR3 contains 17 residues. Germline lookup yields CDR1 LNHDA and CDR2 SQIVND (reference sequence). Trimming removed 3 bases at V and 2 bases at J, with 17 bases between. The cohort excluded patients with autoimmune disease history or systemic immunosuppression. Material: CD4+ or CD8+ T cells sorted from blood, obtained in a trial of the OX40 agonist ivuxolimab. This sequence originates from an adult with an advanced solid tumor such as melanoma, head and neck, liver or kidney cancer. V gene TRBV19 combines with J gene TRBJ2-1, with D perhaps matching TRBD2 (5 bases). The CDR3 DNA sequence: TGTGCCAGTAGTATGGTAACGAGGGAGCGCACCTACAATGAGCAGTTCTTC. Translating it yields CASSMVTRERTYNEQFF.